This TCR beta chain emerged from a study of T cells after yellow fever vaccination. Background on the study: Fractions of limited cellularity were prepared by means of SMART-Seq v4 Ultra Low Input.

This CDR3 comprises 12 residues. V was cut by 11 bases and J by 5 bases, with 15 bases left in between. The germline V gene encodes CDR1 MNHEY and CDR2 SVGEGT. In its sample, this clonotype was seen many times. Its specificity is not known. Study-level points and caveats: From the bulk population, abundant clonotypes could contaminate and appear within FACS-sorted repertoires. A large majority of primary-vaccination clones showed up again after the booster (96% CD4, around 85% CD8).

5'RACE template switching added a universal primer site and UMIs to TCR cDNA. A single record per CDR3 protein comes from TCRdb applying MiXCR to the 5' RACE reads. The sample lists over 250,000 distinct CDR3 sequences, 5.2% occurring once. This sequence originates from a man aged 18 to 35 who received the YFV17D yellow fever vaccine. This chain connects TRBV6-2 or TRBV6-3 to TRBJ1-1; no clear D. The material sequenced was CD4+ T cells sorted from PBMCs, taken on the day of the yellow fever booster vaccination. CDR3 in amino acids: CAAGREGTEAFF. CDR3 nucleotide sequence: TGTGCCGCGGGGAGGGAAGGAACTGAAGCTTTCTTT.